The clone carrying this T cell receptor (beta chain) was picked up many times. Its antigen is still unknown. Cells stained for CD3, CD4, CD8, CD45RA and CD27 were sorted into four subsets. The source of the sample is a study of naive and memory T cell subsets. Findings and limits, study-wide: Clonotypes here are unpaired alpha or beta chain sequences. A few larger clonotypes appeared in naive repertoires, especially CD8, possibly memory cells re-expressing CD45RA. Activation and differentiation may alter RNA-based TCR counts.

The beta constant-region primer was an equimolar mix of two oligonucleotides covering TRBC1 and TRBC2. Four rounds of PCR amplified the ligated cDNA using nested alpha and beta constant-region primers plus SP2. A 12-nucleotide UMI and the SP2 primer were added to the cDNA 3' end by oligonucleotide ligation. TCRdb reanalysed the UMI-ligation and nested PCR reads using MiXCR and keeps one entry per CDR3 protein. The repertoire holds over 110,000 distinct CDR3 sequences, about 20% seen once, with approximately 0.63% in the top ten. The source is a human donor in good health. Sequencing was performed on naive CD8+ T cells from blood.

The CDR3 coding sequence is TGTGCCACCTCCCGGACAGGGGCCGGGGATGAGCAGTTCTTC. This gives the protein CATSRTGAGDEQFF. The chain employs TRBV24-1 and TRBJ2-1; 9 bases match TRBD1. V dropped 9 bases and J dropped 8; count of bases not matched to a gene: 10. The CDR3 extends over 14 amino acids. Germline CDR1 is KGHDR and CDR2 is SFDVKD.